This T cell receptor beta chain stems from a study of vaccination effects on CD4 cells after COVID-19. Whole-study findings and limits: Convalescent patients were scarce, and early post-infection timepoints were absent.

This CDR3 region has 14 residues. V was clipped by 3 bases and J by 1 base, with 12 bases between them. The germline V gene encodes CDR1 GTSNPN and CDR2 SVGIG (reference sequence). As concerns this clone: What it binds is not known.

CD4+ T cells specific for antigen were expanded with viral peptide pools by the ViraFEST assay before sequencing. Once cultured for 10 to 11 days, the cells underwent separation to obtain CD4+ T cells. Participants each got two BNT162b2 or mRNA-1273 vaccine doses. IL-2 at roughly 9.7 IU/ml and peptides at around 10 ug/ml were added to cultured PBMC, a few million per well. Using immunoSEQ multiplex PCR, the repertoire was profiled, and TCRdb retains in-frame clones only, with some absent. The profile shows about 80,000 clones, roughly 73% of them singletons. The sequencing here drew on CD4+ T cells from PBMCs cultured with HCoV-OC43 spike peptides, taken after COVID-19 vaccination. Subset described: HCoV-OC43 spike overlapping peptide pool stimulation. This TCR came from a human donor who received a COVID-19 vaccine. V is TRBV30 and J is TRBJ1-1; no clear D gene. CDR3 nucleotides: TGTGCCTGGAGGCGGAATCTACAGAACACTGAAGCTTTCTTT. Translating it yields CAWRRNLQNTEAFF. Supplemented by reference TRBV30 and TRBJ1-1, the full variable domain reads SQTIHQWPATLVQPVGSPLSLECTVEGTSNPNLYWYRQAAGRGLQLLFYSVGIGQISSEVPQNLSASRPQDRQFILSSKKLLLSDSGFYLCAWRRNLQNTEAFFGQGTRLTVV.